This T cell receptor beta chain emerged from a study of T cells in Graves' hyperthyroidism and ophthalmopathy. What was amplified from RNA transcripts were TCR beta CDR3 regions. The primer set for the first-round RT-PCR of the TCR CDR3 was HTBI. MiXCR was run by TCRdb on the multiplex PCR reads, yielding one entry per CDR3 protein. The sample lists a few hundred thousand distinct CDR3 sequences, approximately 15% occurring once. The table lists this clonotype with many counts. V lost 7 bases and J lost 5; bases outside the gene matches: 5. Germline V gene sequence: CDR1 SGHVS, CDR2 FQNEAQ. The CDR3 is 13 amino acids.

Sequencing was done on a sample of blood. The J gene is TRBJ1-1, the V gene TRBV7-8; 9 bases fit TRBD1. The sequence was obtained from a woman aged 18-35 years with Graves' hyperthyroidism. The CDR3 loop is CASKQTGGTEAFF. CDR3 nucleotide sequence: TGTGCCAGCAAACAGACAGGGGGTACTGAAGCTTTCTTT.